These 27 T cell receptor beta chains share one sample of origin, sequenced in a study of control samples from healthy donors and cancer patients. Assay: immunoSEQ multiplex PCR; the TCRdb copy retains only in-frame clones and omits some. The sample yields some 28,000 clones, approximately 90% seen once. The sequenced sample consisted of PBMCs. These receptors all stem from a woman in her thirties or forties with lung cancer.

This clone came up once. The DNA for the CDR3 is TGTGCCAGCAGTTTTAGTTCCTCCTACAATGAGCAGTTCTTC. It encodes CASSFSSSYNEQFF. The chain employs TRBV11-2 and TRBJ2-1; D is ambiguous. This CDR3 comprises 14 residues. With 6 bases removed from V and 0 bases from J, the gap between germline ends came to 9 bases. CDR1 SGHAT and CDR2 FQNNGV come from the germline V gene.

The chain links TRBV25-1 to TRBJ1-2; D not certain. Trimming took 3 bases from V and 4 from J, leaving 12 bases between them. This CDR3 has 14 amino acids. Germline assignment: CDR1 MGHDK and CDR2 SYGVNS. In DNA form, the CDR3 reads TGTGCCAGCAGTGATCTCGTGAGCGCCTATGGCTACACCTTC. This encodes CASSDLVSAYGYTF.

This clone was detected only once. The genes are TRBV6-2 or TRBV6-3 and TRBJ1-5, with D unclear. Germline lookup yields CDR1 MNHEY and CDR2 SVGEGT. V was shortened by 2 bases and J by 0 bases, with 5 bases between the two germline ends. The CDR3 is 14 amino acids. The CDR3 coding sequence is TGTGCCAGCAGTTACGGATATAGCAATCAGCCCCAGCATTTT. It codes for CASSYGYSNQPQHF.

The chain employs TRBV28 and TRBJ1-5; D is perhaps TRBD1 (5 bases). CDR1 is MDHEN and CDR2 is SYDVKM in the germline V gene. The CDR3 extends over 15 amino acids. V lost 3 bases and J lost 5, with 14 bases in between. The CDR3, as DNA: TGTGCCAGCAGTTTTAGGGGTTCCCCCGATCAGCCCCAGCATTTT. This gives the protein CASSFRGSPDQPQHF.

The rearrangement links TRBV11-2 to TRBJ2-1, with TRBD2 matching 14 bases. The CDR3 loop spans 16 amino acids. Trimming at V came to 5 bases and at J to 7 bases, leaving 7 bases not matched to a gene. The germline V gene has CDR1 SGHAT and CDR2 FQNNGV. This CDR3 reads CASSATSGGAWNEQFF. In DNA, the CDR3 is TGTGCCAGCAGCGCGACTAGCGGGGGGGCTTGGAATGAGCAGTTCTTC.

This clone is a singleton in its sample. The V call is TRBV7-2, the J call TRBJ2-7; D is possibly TRBD1 (6 bases). This CDR3 is built from 13 residues. V dropped 2 bases and J dropped 5 bases, with 10 bases sitting between them. Germline CDR1 SGHTA, CDR2 FQGNSA. The CDR3 protein is CASSLWDKNEQYF. The CDR3 DNA reads TGTGCCAGCAGCTTATGGGACAAAAACGAGCAGTACTTC.

This clone has a handful of counts. The J gene is TRBJ1-1, the V gene TRBV9; the D is unclear. V was trimmed by 2 bases and J by 4 bases, leaving 18 bases between them. The CDR3 runs to 16 residues. Germline values: CDR1 SGDLS, CDR2 YYNGEE. The CDR3 loop reads CASSVSYGEVGTEAFF. The CDR3 bases are TGTGCCAGCAGCGTCTCTTATGGTGAGGTGGGCACTGAAGCTTTCTTT.

The V call is TRBV4-1, the J call TRBJ1-5; 7 nucleotides align to TRBD1. CDR3 length: 18 residues. CDR1 and CDR2 (germline): MGHRA, YSYEKL. Trimming cost V 4 bases and J 0 bases; bases outside gene matches: 12. DNA for the CDR3: TGCGCCAGCAGCCCGACCCCGGGACAGAGATATAGCAATCAGCCCCAGCATTTT. Translation gives CASSPTPGQRYSNQPQHF.

The V call is TRBV11-2, the J call TRBJ2-5; the match to TRBD1 covers 8 bases. CDR3 length: 17 residues. Looked up from germline, CDR1 is SGHAT and CDR2 is FQNNGV. V shed 1 base and J 2 bases; nucleotides not matched to a gene: 9. The CDR3 DNA reads TGTGCCAGCAGCTTAGGCCCGCGACAGGGGAGACAAGAGACCCAGTACTTC. Translation: CASSLGPRQGRQETQYF.

This chain links TRBV9 with TRBJ1-1, with D perhaps matching TRBD1 (5 bases). Deletions cut 2 bases from V and 0 bases from J, with 8 bases between. CDR1 and CDR2 (germline): SGDLS, YYNGEE. This CDR3 is 14 amino acids long. The CDR3 DNA sequence: TGTGCCAGCAGCGTCGGACACCTGAACACTGAAGCTTTCTTT. Translation: CASSVGHLNTEAFF.

This chain connects TRBV5-1 to TRBJ1-2, with TRBD1 as a possible D gene (5 bases). Between the trimmed V and J ends, which lost 3 bases and 10 bases, there was a span of 19 bases. The CDR3 is made up of 14 amino acids. Germline V gives CDR1 SGHRS, CDR2 YFSETQ. Here the CDR3 reads CASSSTGDRGDYTF. The CDR3 bases are TGCGCCAGCAGCTCCACAGGAGACAGAGGTGACTACACCTTC.

The V and J genes are TRBV2 and TRBJ1-2, with 7 bases identical to TRBD1. This CDR3 comprises 15 residues. J gave up 10 bases and V 4 bases, and 15 bases lay outside the gene matches. In germline, CDR1 is SNHLY, CDR2 FYNNEI. Here the CDR3 DNA reads TGTGCCAGCAGTGGGGGTCCCCGGGACAGAGTGATCTACACCTTC. It codes for CASSGGPRDRVIYTF.

This chain connects TRBV29-1 to TRBJ1-2; 7 bases are a match to TRBD1. The V segment lost 4 bases and the J segment 4 bases; nucleotides outside the gene matches: 0. The CDR3 has 11 residues. CDR1 and CDR2 (germline): SQVTM, ANQGSEA. The chain's CDR3 is CSVGDSYGYTF. Written as DNA, the CDR3 is TGCAGCGTTGGGGACAGCTATGGCTACACCTTC.

V usage is TRBV27 and J usage is TRBJ1-1; 8 bases agree with TRBD1. The V gene end was trimmed by 5 bases and the J gene end by 1 base; junction bases not matched to a gene: 6. CDR1 and CDR2 (germline): MNHEY, SMNVEV (reference sequence). This CDR3 is 15 amino acids long. The CDR3 DNA sequence: TGTGCCAGCAGTCCCTGGGACAGGAAGAACACTGAAGCTTTCTTT. It is translated as CASSPWDRKNTEAFF.

A few counts support this clone. The chain combines TRBV5-1 with TRBJ1-1; D is ambiguous. Deletions cut 1 base from V and 4 bases from J, with 14 bases between. From germline, CDR1 is SGHRS and CDR2 YFSETQ. This CDR3 has 15 amino acids. The CDR3: CASSLMGHEGTEAFF. In DNA, the CDR3 is TGCGCCAGCAGCTTGATGGGTCACGAGGGCACTGAAGCTTTCTTT.

V gene TRBV18 combines with J gene TRBJ1-1; D is possibly TRBD1 (6 bases). CDR3 length equals 13 residues. From germline, CDR1 is KGHSH and CDR2 LQKENI. Trimming shortened V by 5 bases and J by 4 bases, and 11 bases separated the two germline ends. CDR3: CASSARDTTEAFF. DNA of the CDR3: TGTGCCAGCTCAGCCCGGGACACCACTGAAGCTTTCTTT.

V usage is TRBV12-3 or TRBV12-4 and J usage is TRBJ1-1; unclear D gene. This CDR3 comprises 11 residues. V lost 4 bases, J lost 7 bases, and 7 bases lay in between. CDR3 sequence reads: CASSYGVEAFF. CDR3 DNA sequence: TGTGCCAGCAGTTACGGGGTTGAAGCTTTCTTT.

The V and J genes are TRBV27 and TRBJ2-5; D unclear. Deletions cut 4 bases from V and 4 bases from J, with 10 bases between. CDR3 length: 13 residues. Looked up from germline, CDR1 is MNHEY and CDR2 is SMNVEV (reference sequence). The CDR3, as DNA: TGTGCCAGCAGTTGGTCCCAGGCAGAGACCCAGTACTTC. It codes for CASSWSQAETQYF.

A single count supports this clone. The rearrangement joins TRBV2 to TRBJ2-5, with TRBD1 identical over 9 bases. Germline CDR1 is SNHLY and CDR2 is FYNNEI. Trimming removed 2 bases from V and 5 bases from J; junction bases left unmatched: 9. This CDR3 is 16 amino acids long. CDR3 in amino acids: CASSERPDRGWETQYF. CDR3 nucleotides: TGTGCCAGCAGTGAACGGCCGGACAGGGGATGGGAGACCCAGTACTTC. Looking up the rest from reference TRBV2 and TRBJ2-5 gives the full variable domain: EPEVTQTPSHQVTQMGQEVILRCVPISNHLYFYWYRQILGQKVEFLVSFYNNEISEKSEIFDDQFSVERPDGSNFTLKIRSTKLEDSAMYFCASSERPDRGWETQYFGPGTRLLVL.

This clone was observed a handful of times. V and J are TRBV7-9 and TRBJ1-1, with TRBD1 matching over 8 bases. This CDR3 contains 13 residues. The germline V gene has CDR1 SEHNR and CDR2 FQNEAQ (reference sequence). The V segment lost 11 bases and the J segment 2 bases; nucleotides outside the gene matches: 7. The CDR3 sequence is CAVGQGPNTEAFF. In nucleotides, the CDR3 is TGTGCCGTAGGACAGGGACCAAACACTGAAGCTTTCTTT. Combining the CDR3 with reference TRBV7-9 and TRBJ1-1 gives the whole variable domain DTGVSQNPRHKITKRGQNVTFRCDPISEHNRLYWYRQTLGQGPEFLTYFQNEAQLEKSRLLSDRFSAERPKGSFSTLEIQRTEQGDSAMYLCAVGQGPNTEAFFGQGTRLTVV.

In this sample, this clone turned up once. One end of the junction fails to match germline, which may point to a read error. At the DNA level, this CDR3 is encoded by other sequences in the same sample as well. This chain uses TRBV14 with TRBJ1-3; D not resolved. In germline, CDR1 is SGHDN, CDR2 FVKESK. The CDR3 is made up of 16 amino acids. The CDR3 loop reads CASSQDLEHSRNTIYF. In DNA form, the CDR3 reads TGCGCCAGCAGCCAAGATCTCGAGCACTCTAGAAACACCATATATTTT.

The chain has TRBV9 and TRBJ2-1; 8 bases map to TRBD2. V lost 1 base and J lost 8; bases outside the gene matches: 2. The CDR3 has 13 amino acids. The germline V gene encodes CDR1 SGDLS and CDR2 YYNGEE. The CDR3 here is CASSVWGLDEQFF. The CDR3, as DNA: TGTGCCAGCAGCGTATGGGGACTAGATGAGCAGTTCTTC.

The chain joins TRBV7-8 to TRBJ1-2; D not certain. The ends were cut back, 3 bases at V and 0 bases at J, with 2 bases in the middle. This CDR3 contains 12 residues. In germline, CDR1 is SGHVS, CDR2 FQNEAQ. The CDR3 here is CASSLTNYGYTF. DNA of the CDR3: TGTGCCAGCAGCTTGACTAACTATGGCTACACCTTC.

The chain joins TRBV7-2 to TRBJ2-2, with TRBD2 matching 9 bases. With V trimmed by 2 bases and J by 0 bases, 1 base remained unmatched. The CDR3 covers 16 residues. The V gene's germline CDR1 is SGHTA and CDR2 FQGNSA. As DNA, the CDR3 is TGTGCCAGCAGCTTACGCGGGGGGGCGAACACCGGGGAGCTGTTTTTT. This gives the protein CASSLRGGANTGELFF. The whole variable domain, filled in from reference TRBV7-2 and TRBJ2-2, reads GAGVSQSPSNKVTEKGKDVELRCDPISGHTALYWYRQSLGQGLEFLIYFQGNSAPDKSGLPSDRFSAERTGGSVSTLTIQRTQQEDSAVYLCASSLRGGANTGELFFGEGSRLTVL.

The chain carries TRBV20-1 and TRBJ2-6; maybe TRBD2 (5 bases). The CDR3 loop spans 17 amino acids. V was shortened by 3 bases and J by 1 base, with 16 bases between the two germline ends. Germline V gene data show CDR1 as DFQATT and CDR2 as SNEGSKA (reference sequence). CDR3: CSASGWERGSGANVLTF. In DNA, the CDR3 is TGCAGTGCTAGTGGCTGGGAAAGAGGGTCTGGGGCCAACGTCCTGACTTTC.

The genes are TRBV6-5 and TRBJ2-1; maybe TRBD2 (6 bases). The CDR3 is 14 residues long. Germline CDR1 and CDR2: MNHEY and SVGAGI. V dropped 6 bases and J dropped 8 bases, with 17 bases sitting between them. The CDR3 reads CASSSLGGKYEQFF. In nucleotides, the CDR3 is TGTGCCAGCAGCTCCTTGGGCGGGAAGTATGAGCAGTTCTTC.

This clone appeared a single time. The V and J genes are TRBV18 and TRBJ2-3; 7 bases fit TRBD1. CDR1 and CDR2 from the germline V gene are KGHSH and LQKENI. V was clipped by 3 bases and J by 0 bases; unmatched bases: 6. The CDR3 is 16 amino acids. CDR3 in amino acids: CASSPGTVQSTDTQYF. The CDR3 region has the DNA TGTGCCAGCTCACCCGGGACAGTTCAGAGCACAGATACGCAGTATTTT.